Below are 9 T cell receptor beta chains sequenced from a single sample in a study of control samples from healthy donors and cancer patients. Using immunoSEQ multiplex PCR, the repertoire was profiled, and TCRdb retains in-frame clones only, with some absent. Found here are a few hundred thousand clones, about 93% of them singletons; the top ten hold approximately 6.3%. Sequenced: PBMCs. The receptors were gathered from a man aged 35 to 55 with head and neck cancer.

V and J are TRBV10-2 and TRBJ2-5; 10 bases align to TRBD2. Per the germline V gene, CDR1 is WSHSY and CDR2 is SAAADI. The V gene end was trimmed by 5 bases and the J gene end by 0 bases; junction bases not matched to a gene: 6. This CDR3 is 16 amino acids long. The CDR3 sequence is CASSRLAGANQETQYF. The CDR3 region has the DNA TGCGCCAGCAGTCGGCTAGCGGGGGCCAACCAAGAGACCCAGTACTTC.

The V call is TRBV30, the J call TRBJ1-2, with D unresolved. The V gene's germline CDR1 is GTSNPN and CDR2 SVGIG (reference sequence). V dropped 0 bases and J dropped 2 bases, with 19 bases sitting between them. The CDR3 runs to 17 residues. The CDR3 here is CAWSVDFPGQSNYGYTF. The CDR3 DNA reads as TGTGCCTGGAGTGTTGATTTCCCCGGCCAAAGCAACTATGGCTACACCTTC.

In DNA, the CDR3 is TGTGCCAGCAGCGAGGAGAGCTATAATTCACCCCTCCACTTT. Translation: CASSEESYNSPLHF. The chain has TRBV9 and TRBJ1-6; unclear D gene. V lost 3 bases, J lost 3 bases, and 7 bases lay in between. CDR1 SGDLS and CDR2 YYNGEE come from the germline V gene. The CDR3 contains 14 residues.

CDR3: CASSLSGGPLFEGFF. In DNA form, the CDR3 reads TGCGCCAGCAGCTTAAGTGGGGGGCCTTTGTTCGAGGGTTTCTTT. The V and J genes are TRBV5-1 and TRBJ1-1; tentatively, D is TRBD1 (6 bases). The CDR3 is 15 residues long. Trimming shortened V by 2 bases and J by 13 bases, and 24 bases separated the two germline ends. Germline V gene sequence: CDR1 SGHRS, CDR2 YFSETQ. Full variable domain (remainder filled in from reference TRBV5-1 and TRBJ1-1): KAGVTQTPRYLIKTRGQQVTLSCSPISGHRSVSWYQQTPGQGLQFLFEYFSETQRNKGNFPGRFSGRQFSNSRSEMNVSTLELGDSALYLCASSLSGGPLFEGFFGQGTRLTVV.

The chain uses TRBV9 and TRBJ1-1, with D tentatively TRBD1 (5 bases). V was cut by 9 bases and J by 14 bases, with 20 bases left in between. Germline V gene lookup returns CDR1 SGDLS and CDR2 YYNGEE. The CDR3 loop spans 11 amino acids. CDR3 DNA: TGTGCCACCTCAAGGGGAGATTCGATCTTCTTT. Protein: CATSRGDSIFF.

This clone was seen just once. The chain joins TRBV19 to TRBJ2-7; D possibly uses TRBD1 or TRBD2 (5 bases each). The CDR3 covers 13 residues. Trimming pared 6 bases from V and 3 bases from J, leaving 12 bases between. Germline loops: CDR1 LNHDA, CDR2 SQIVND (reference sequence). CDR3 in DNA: TGTGCCAGTAGGGCCGAGGGGAGCTACGAGCAGTACTTC. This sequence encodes CASRAEGSYEQYF.

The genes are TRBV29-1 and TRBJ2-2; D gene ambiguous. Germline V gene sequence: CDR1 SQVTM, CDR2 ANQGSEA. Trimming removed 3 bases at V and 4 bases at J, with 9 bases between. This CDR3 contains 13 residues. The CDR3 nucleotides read TGCAGCGTTGAGGCATTCACCACCGGGGAGCTGTTTTTT. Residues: CSVEAFTTGELFF.

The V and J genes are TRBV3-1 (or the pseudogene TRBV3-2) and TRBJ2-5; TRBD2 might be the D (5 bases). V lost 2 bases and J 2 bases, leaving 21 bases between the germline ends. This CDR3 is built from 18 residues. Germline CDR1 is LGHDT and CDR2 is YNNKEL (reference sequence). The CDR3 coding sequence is TGTGCCAGCAGCCAATCTAGCTATAGGTCAGGCCCGCAAGAGACCCAGTACTTC. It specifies CASSQSSYRSGPQETQYF.

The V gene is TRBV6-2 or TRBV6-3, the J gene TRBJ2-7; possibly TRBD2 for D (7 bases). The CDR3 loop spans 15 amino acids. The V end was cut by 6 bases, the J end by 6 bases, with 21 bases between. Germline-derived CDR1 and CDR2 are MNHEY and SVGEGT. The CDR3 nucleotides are TGTGCCAGCAGCTCCCCCGTGGGGGGGCCATTCGAGCAGTACTTC. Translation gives CASSSPVGGPFEQYF.